What follows describes a single TCR beta chain. The antigen remains unidentified. Terminally differentiated effector memory CD45RA+ cells were excluded from the naive CD8 cells, which were CD45RO-negative and positively selected for CCR7. The CDR3 length is 11 residues. Looked up from germline, CDR1 is SGHTA and CDR2 is FQGNSA. V was cut by 6 bases and J by 7 bases, with 9 bases left in between. This entry comes from a study of shared clonotypes between healthy human individuals. Study observations and caveats: Unshared clonotypes carried lower generation probabilities than those common to all four donors.

Authors' analysis steps: From ImmunoSEQ came sequences covering only the junction and carrying no quality scores, so filtering differed. The assay was immunoSEQ multiplex PCR, and TCRdb's table has in-frame clones only and misses some. That table is the source of V, J and clone size, and D and trimming were worked out from the DNA. The data contain approximately 2,000,000 clones, around 95% of them singletons. The sequencing input was naive CD8+ T cells from PBMCs. The chain couples TRBV7-2 to TRBJ2-5; D is undetermined. This receptor was obtained from a man aged 18 to 35 in good health. Some clones in this sample may be carry-over from other donors' samples. As DNA, the CDR3 is TGTGCCAGCAGAGGGTGGGGGACCCAGTACTTC. It encodes CASRGWGTQYF.